Listed here are 15 T cell receptor beta chains from one sample, sequenced in a study of shared clonotypes between healthy human individuals (dated by TCRdb to 2018 to 2021). Libraries were constructed by the immunoSEQ multiplex PCR assay. As stored in TCRdb, this immuneACCESS dataset retains in-frame rearrangements with V and J assigned. A fraction of the clones does not appear; measured against another copy, unresolved V genes explain less than half of the discrepancy, and the remainder lacks a known reason. This sample has approximately 1,000,000 clones in its table, and 75% to 80% of those were observed once. Under 0.6% of the sample is held by the ten biggest clonotypes. Sequenced material: memory CD4+ T cells from PBMCs. In light of the paper, this sample's cell subset or site label describes: CD45RA-negative fraction. Receptors were obtained from a man younger than 35 in good health. Some clones in this sample may be carry-over from other donors' samples.

The chain employs TRBV6-5 and TRBJ2-3, with 8 nucleotides matching TRBD2. This CDR3 region has 14 residues. V lost 7 bases and J lost 2; bases outside the gene matches: 5. Germline CDR1 and CDR2: MNHEY and SVGAGI. In nucleotides, the CDR3 is TGTGCCAGCATGCAGCGGGAGCACACAGATACGCAGTATTTT. Translated, it gives CASMQREHTDTQYF.

The chain joins TRBV5-1 to TRBJ2-2; 11 bases line up with TRBD2. J was trimmed by 6 bases and V by 0 bases; bases with no gene match: 4. Germline CDR1 and CDR2: SGHRS and YFSETQ. CDR3 length: 16 amino acids. The CDR3 DNA follows: TGCGCCAGCAGCTTGGCCCTAGCGGGAGGATCCGGGGAGCTGTTTTTT. It specifies CASSLALAGGSGELFF.

The genes are TRBV4-3 and TRBJ2-7, with 7 bases identical to TRBD1. Germline values: CDR1 LGHNA, CDR2 YSLEER. There are 16 residues in the CDR3. The V and J ends lost 0 bases and 4 bases, in that order; junction bases with no gene match: 9. The CDR3 loop reads CASSQDQGQGVYEQYF. The CDR3 nucleotides read TGCGCCAGCAGCCAAGATCAAGGCCAGGGGGTGTACGAGCAGTACTTC.

The chain recombines TRBV2 with TRBJ2-7; D is ambiguous. CDR1 is SNHLY and CDR2 is FYNNEI in the germline V gene. The CDR3 is made up of 14 amino acids. V was shortened by 5 bases and J by 0 bases, with 11 bases between the two germline ends. The CDR3, as DNA: TGTGCCAGCAGTCTTCGTATGGCCTCCTACGAGCAGTACTTC. This sequence encodes CASSLRMASYEQYF. Full variable domain (remainder filled in from reference TRBV2 and TRBJ2-7): EPEVTQTPSHQVTQMGQEVILRCVPISNHLYFYWYRQILGQKVEFLVSFYNNEISEKSEIFDDQFSVERPDGSNFTLKIRSTKLEDSAMYFCASSLRMASYEQYFGPGTRLTVT.

Details on this clone: This is likely a read error, given that the CDR3 carries no conserved phenylalanine or tryptophan at its end. The chain joins TRBV18 to TRBJ1-1; D gene uncertain. V lost 0 bases to trimming and J lost 3 bases, with 8 bases between them. CDR3 length: 14 amino acids. Looked up from germline, CDR1 is KGHSH and CDR2 is LQKENI. The CDR3 is CASSPPNSYTEAFL. DNA of the CDR3: TGTGCCAGCTCACCACCGAACAGCTACACTGAAGCTTTCCTT.

This chain links TRBV27 with TRBJ2-1; 9 bases match TRBD1. CDR1 and CDR2 (germline): MNHEY, SMNVEV (reference sequence). This CDR3 region has 12 residues. Trimming took 5 bases from V and 12 from J; bases not matched to a gene: 5. The CDR3 DNA reads as TGTGCCAGCAGTCTGCCGGGACAGGGGCAGTTCTTC. This encodes CASSLPGQGQFF.

The gene calls are TRBV18 and TRBJ1-1; D gene unclear. V shed 1 base and J shed 5 bases, with 11 bases lying between them. The CDR3 runs to 14 residues. Germline CDR1 and CDR2: KGHSH and LQKENI. The CDR3 sequence: CASSPRTVETEAFF. The DNA for the CDR3 is TGTGCCAGCTCACCACGGACGGTAGAGACTGAAGCTTTCTTT.

This chain uses TRBV7-8 with TRBJ1-1; TRBD1 agrees at 7 bases. Looked up from germline, CDR1 is SGHVS and CDR2 is FQNEAQ. The V gene end was trimmed by 5 bases and the J gene end by 7 bases; junction bases not matched to a gene: 16. The CDR3 is made up of 16 amino acids. CDR3 in DNA: TGTGCCAGCAGCCTAGAGTTTGGGACAGCCGGATATGAAGCTTTCTTT. It specifies CASSLEFGTAGYEAFF.

The chain couples TRBV4-1 to TRBJ2-1, with 8 bases that match TRBD2. The ends lost 7 bases at V and 6 bases at J; junction bases unmatched: 14. This CDR3 region has 16 residues. Germline V gives CDR1 MGHRA, CDR2 YSYEKL. The CDR3 coding sequence is TGCGCCAGCACCCGAGGGGGGCTAGCGGGTTTCAATGAGCAGTTCTTC. Its translation: CASTRGGLAGFNEQFF.

The rearrangement joins TRBV7-2 to TRBJ2-6, with D perhaps matching TRBD1 or TRBD2 (5 bases each). The V and J ends lost 5 bases and 0 bases respectively, with 11 bases between them. The CDR3 contains 16 residues. Germline V gene data show CDR1 as SGHTA and CDR2 as FQGNSA. CDR3 bases: TGTGCCAGCAGCCCGGTCGGGGCCTCTGGGGCCAACGTCCTGACTTTC. This translates into CASSPVGASGANVLTF. Full variable domain (remainder filled in from reference TRBV7-2 and TRBJ2-6): GAGVSQSPSNKVTEKGKDVELRCDPISGHTALYWYRQSLGQGLEFLIYFQGNSAPDKSGLPSDRFSAERTGGSVSTLTIQRTQQEDSAVYLCASSPVGASGANVLTFGAGSRLTVL.

The sample holds one count of this clone. The chain couples TRBV28 to TRBJ2-3; D call uncertain. CDR1 MDHEN and CDR2 SYDVKM come from the germline V gene. This CDR3 is 14 amino acids long. The V gene lost 6 bases and the J gene lost 1 base, with 11 bases spanning the gap. CDR3 loop: CASRPSDGTDTQYF. The CDR3 coding sequence is TGTGCCAGCAGACCTTCTGACGGCACAGATACGCAGTATTTT.

The chain links TRBV9 to TRBJ1-2; D ambiguous. The CDR3 extends over 17 amino acids. Germline lookup yields CDR1 SGDLS and CDR2 YYNGEE. V was cut by 1 base and J by 8 bases, with 24 bases left in between. The CDR3 nucleotides read TGTGCCAGCAGCGTACCCCGAGGGAAGGTAAATCCGGGCGGCTACACCTTC. It translates to CASSVPRGKVNPGGYTF.

The V call is TRBV28, the J call TRBJ1-5, with D maybe TRBD1 (5 bases). The CDR3 totals 16 residues. The V gene's germline CDR1 is MDHEN and CDR2 SYDVKM. V was shortened by 8 bases and J by 3 bases, with 20 bases between the two germline ends. The CDR3 nucleotides read TGTGCCAGCGTCCCCCGGGGGGAGGGGAACAATCAGCCCCAGCATTTT. Its translation is CASVPRGEGNNQPQHF.

With respect to this clone: At one end, the junction sequence differs from germline, possibly due to a read error. The chain recombines TRBV5-4 with TRBJ2-7; possible D gene TRBD2, 5 bases. The germline V gene encodes CDR1 SGHNT and CDR2 YYREEE (reference sequence). The CDR3 consists of 13 residues. This CDR3 is CASSVGPKNPEGF. The CDR3 nucleotides read TGTGCCAGCAGCGTAGGACCAAAAAACCCAGAGGGCTTC.

The gene calls are TRBV5-1 and TRBJ2-2, with D unresolved. V lost 3 bases and J lost 4, with 10 bases in between. Germline CDR1 is SGHRS and CDR2 is YFSETQ. CDR3 length equals 14 residues. The CDR3 nucleotides are TGCGCCAGCAGCTCCAAAACGGGCACCGGGGAGCTGTTTTTT. This gives the protein CASSSKTGTGELFF. Full variable domain (missing parts from reference TRBV5-1 and TRBJ2-2): KAGVTQTPRYLIKTRGQQVTLSCSPISGHRSVSWYQQTPGQGLQFLFEYFSETQRNKGNFPGRFSGRQFSNSRSEMNVSTLELGDSALYLCASSSKTGTGELFFGEGSRLTVL.